This TCR beta chain was recovered during a study of T cell responses to AZD1222 COVID-19 vaccine. Broader study findings: Increases in Spike-specific TCR breadth and depth were seen after two AZD1222 doses. A mostly white British donor set with more females was recruited, and clonal diversity was possibly underestimated. Repertoires were obtained only post-peak T cell response. Regions 160-218 and 743-854 held dominance among vaccine-associated CD4 TCRs, which spanned spike.

To note about this clone: The antigen is undetermined.

The method was immunoSEQ multiplex PCR; TCRdb's version includes in-frame clones alone and lacks a portion of them. Counted here are about 81,000 clones, 91% occurring once; the ten biggest clones make up about 8%. This clonotype originated in an adult who received the AZD1222 COVID-19 vaccine. This specimen consisted of peripheral blood, obtained 28 days after the second AZD1222 dose.

CDR3 sequence (DNA): TGTGCCAGCAGCGAGACTTCTAGCACAGATACGCAGTATTTT. The encoded protein is CASSETSSTDTQYF. This rearrangement joins TRBV2 to TRBJ2-3; D is unclear. Germline CDR1 and CDR2: SNHLY and FYNNEI. V lost 6 bases and J lost 0, with 10 bases in between. CDR3 size: 14 residues.